Listed here are 26 T cell receptor beta chains from one sample, sequenced in a study of CD8+ T cells in alopecia areata. Isolated RNA was reverse transcribed into cDNA used as the sequencing template. Some clones are missing from TCRdb's copy, which holds only in-frame ones; the method was immunoSEQ multiplex PCR. The sample contains 150,000 to 200,000 clones, around three fifths of which appear only once. The specimen comprised CD4+ T cells sorted from blood, sampled at week 0. These receptors were taken from a human donor with alopecia areata.

This clone was seen a handful of times. J is TRBJ2-1 and V is TRBV13, with 12 bases aligning to TRBD2. This CDR3 is 15 amino acids long. Germline CDR1 and CDR2: PRHDT and FYEKMQ (reference sequence). V shed 4 bases, J shed 6 bases, and the junction held 4 bases outside the gene matches. The chain's CDR3 is CASSWRLAGANEQFF. In DNA, the CDR3 is TGTGCCAGCAGCTGGCGACTAGCGGGGGCCAATGAGCAGTTCTTC. The full variable domain, completed using reference TRBV13 and TRBJ2-1, is AAGVIQSPRHLIKEKRETATLKCYPIPRHDTVYWYQQGPGQDPQFLISFYEKMQSDKGSIPDRFSAQQFSDYHSELNMSSLELGDSALYFCASSWRLAGANEQFFGPGTRLTVL.

The rearrangement joins TRBV30 to TRBJ2-1; 8 nucleotides agree with TRBD2. Germline CDR1 and CDR2: GTSNPN and SVGIG (reference sequence). After removal of 3 bases from V and 4 bases from J, the junction contained 2 bases not matched to a gene. This CDR3 region has 13 residues. The CDR3 region has the DNA TGTGCCTGGAGGACTAGCGAATACAATGAGCAGTTCTTC. Translated, it gives CAWRTSEYNEQFF.

The chain employs TRBV7-2 and TRBJ2-3; no firm D call. V lost 4 bases and J lost 5, with 7 bases in between. Germline CDR1 and CDR2: SGHTA and FQGNSA. This CDR3 contains 12 residues. This CDR3 reads CASSSIQDTQYF. CDR3 coding DNA: TGTGCCAGCAGCTCAATTCAAGATACGCAGTATTTT.

The V and J genes are TRBV5-1 and TRBJ2-7, with no clear D. V lost 0 bases and J 0 bases, leaving 10 bases between the germline ends. The germline V gene has CDR1 SGHRS and CDR2 YFSETQ. CDR3 size: 15 residues. CDR3 amino acids: CASSLDSLSSYEQYF. DNA of the CDR3: TGCGCCAGCAGCTTGGATAGCCTGAGCTCCTACGAGCAGTACTTC.

The chain employs TRBV4-1 and TRBJ2-5; D is perhaps TRBD2 (6 bases). The CDR3 length is 17 residues. V was pared by 0 bases and J by 2 bases, with 16 bases between. CDR1 is MGHRA and CDR2 is YSYEKL in the germline V gene. In DNA form, the CDR3 reads TGCGCCAGCAGCCAAGATAGGGACTCCTACCAACAAGAGACCCAGTACTTC. It specifies CASSQDRDSYQQETQYF.

This rearrangement joins TRBV6-5 to TRBJ1-4; D ambiguous. V lost 2 bases to trimming and J lost 0 bases, with 10 bases between them. The CDR3 has 16 residues. Germline V gives CDR1 MNHEY, CDR2 SVGAGI. The CDR3 is CASSYPTDSTNEKLFF. CDR3 in DNA: TGTGCCAGCAGTTACCCCACGGACTCAACTAATGAAAAACTGTTTTTT.

This chain connects TRBV5-1 to TRBJ1-2; the D is unclear. Per the germline V gene, CDR1 is SGHRS and CDR2 is YFSETQ. This CDR3 comprises 15 residues. V gave up 2 bases and J gave up 4 bases, with 15 bases separating them. The CDR3 DNA is TGCGCCAGCAGCTTTTCGGAGGGAGTCGGCTATGGCTACACCTTC. Encoded protein: CASSFSEGVGYGYTF.

V gene TRBV5-1 combines with J gene TRBJ1-5; 9 bases fit TRBD1. The CDR3 loop spans 14 amino acids. The V segment lost 1 base and the J segment 5 bases; nucleotides outside the gene matches: 1. Looked up from germline, CDR1 is SGHRS and CDR2 is YFSETQ. CDR3 residues: CASSLRTGDQPQHF. The CDR3 nucleotides are TGCGCCAGCAGCTTGAGGACAGGGGATCAGCCCCAGCATTTT.

V is TRBV6-1 and J is TRBJ1-2; TRBD1 matches at 8 bases. Germline CDR1 is MNHNS and CDR2 is SASEGT. This CDR3 has 15 amino acids. The V gene end was trimmed by 0 bases and the J gene end by 4 bases; junction bases not matched to a gene: 4. The CDR3 here is CASSEARTGIYGYTF. CDR3 coding DNA: TGTGCCAGCAGTGAAGCGAGGACAGGGATCTATGGCTACACCTTC.

There are a few counts of this clone. The V gene is TRBV4-1, the J gene TRBJ1-4; 9 nucleotides agree with TRBD1. The CDR3 consists of 16 residues. Germline trimming cut 4 bases from V and 1 base from J; bases unmatched to any gene: 4. Germline V gene lookup returns CDR1 MGHRA and CDR2 YSYEKL. The DNA of the CDR3 is TGCGCCAGCAGCCTCGGACAGGGGATAACTAATGAAAAACTGTTTTTT. Encoded protein: CASSLGQGITNEKLFF.

This clone occurred once. V and J are TRBV6-1 and TRBJ1-2, with unresolved D. Looked up from germline, CDR1 is MNHNS and CDR2 is SASEGT. V lost 2 bases and J lost 5, with 15 bases in between. The CDR3 totals 15 residues. The CDR3 nucleotides read TGTGCCAGCAGTGAAAGCCCGGGAAAGATTTATGGCTACACCTTC. It specifies CASSESPGKIYGYTF.

The rearrangement uses TRBV30 and TRBJ2-7, with 9 positions matching TRBD1. This CDR3 has 16 residues. V was clipped by 4 bases and J by 7 bases; unmatched bases: 17. CDR1 GTSNPN and CDR2 SVGIG come from the germline V gene (reference sequence). The CDR3 reads CAWTGPTGQGPFEQYF. The DNA of the CDR3 is TGTGCCTGGACGGGCCCGACGGGACAGGGACCCTTTGAGCAGTACTTC. The full variable domain, its missing parts supplied by reference TRBV30 and TRBJ2-7, is SQTIHQWPATLVQPVGSPLSLECTVEGTSNPNLYWYRQAAGRGLQLLFYSVGIGQISSEVPQNLSASRPQDRQFILSSKKLLLSDSGFYLCAWTGPTGQGPFEQYFGPGTRLTVT.

The chain joins TRBV29-1 to TRBJ2-5; D not certain. Germline V CDR1 and CDR2: SQVTM, ANQGSEA. V dropped 1 base and J dropped 5 bases, with 8 bases sitting between them. The length of the CDR3 is 12 residues. The DNA for the CDR3 is TGCAGCGTTGAAGTACCCACGGAGACCCAGTACTTC. Translation: CSVEVPTETQYF.

The CDR3 DNA reads TGTGCCACCAGCAGAGATCTGTCCCTAAACACCGGGGAGCTGTTTTTT. Encoded protein: CATSRDLSLNTGELFF. The chain employs TRBV15 and TRBJ2-2; D unresolved. Germline V CDR1 and CDR2: LNHNV, YYDKDF (reference sequence). Trimming stripped 0 bases from V and 2 bases from J, with 10 bases between. CDR3 length: 16 amino acids. Filled out from reference TRBV15 and TRBJ2-2, the complete variable domain reads DAMVIQNPRYQVTQFGKPVTLSCSQTLNHNVMYWYQQKSSQAPKLLFHYYDKDFNNEADTPDNFQSRRPNTSFCFLDIRSPGLGDTAMYLCATSRDLSLNTGELFFGEGSRLTVL.

In its sample, this clone was seen once. The chain uses TRBV2 and TRBJ1-5; D is uncertain. CDR1 SNHLY and CDR2 FYNNEI come from the germline V gene. The CDR3 is made up of 13 amino acids. Trimming removed 6 bases from V and 4 bases from J, with 10 bases in between. CDR3 in DNA: TGTGCCAGCAGCCGCTATCGGAATCAGCCCCAGCATTTT. Its translation: CASSRYRNQPQHF.

The rearrangement uses TRBV4-1 and TRBJ1-2, with a tentative D call TRBD1 (5 bases). Germline CDR1 and CDR2: MGHRA and YSYEKL. CDR3 length: 15 amino acids. V lost 1 base, J lost 4 bases, and 13 bases lay in between. The CDR3 loop is CASSQVVQGAYGYTF. CDR3 bases: TGCGCCAGCAGCCAAGTAGTCCAGGGCGCCTATGGCTACACCTTC.

The chain couples TRBV9 to TRBJ2-3, with D perhaps TRBD2 (6 bases). CDR1 SGDLS and CDR2 YYNGEE come from the germline V gene. V was shortened by 4 bases and J by 1 base, with 10 bases between the two germline ends. The CDR3 consists of 14 residues. The CDR3 DNA sequence: TGTGCCAGCAGCCTCAGCGGGCGCACAGATACGCAGTATTTT. This codes for CASSLSGRTDTQYF.

The genes are TRBV6-6 and TRBJ2-3; D unclear. The CDR3 covers 16 residues. Between the trimmed V and J ends, which lost 2 bases and 6 bases, there was a span of 18 bases. Germline CDR1 reads MNHNY; CDR2 reads SVGAGI (reference sequence). The CDR3 nucleotides read TGTGCCAGCAGTTACCGTCCGACGGAGTCTAGGGATACGCAGTATTTT. Translated, it gives CASSYRPTESRDTQYF.

J is TRBJ2-1 and V is TRBV9, with 8 bases that match TRBD1. The CDR3 runs to 15 residues. Germline CDR1 SGDLS, CDR2 YYNGEE. V was pared by 3 bases and J by 9 bases, with 11 bases of the junction left unmatched. The chain's CDR3 is CASSATGTGGPEQFF. The DNA for the CDR3 is TGTGCCAGCAGCGCCACCGGGACAGGTGGTCCTGAGCAGTTCTTC.

J is TRBJ1-2 and V is TRBV29-1; 9 bases are a match to TRBD1. Trimming cost V 7 bases and J 2 bases; bases outside gene matches: 5. The CDR3 spans 13 residues. Germline V gene sequence: CDR1 SQVTM, CDR2 ANQGSEA. CDR3 protein: CSGGQGPNYGYTF. The CDR3 DNA reads TGCAGCGGTGGACAGGGGCCAAACTATGGCTACACCTTC.

DNA of the CDR3: TGTGCCAGCACCGTAGAGGGGGCAACGGGGAATGAGCAGTTCTTC. It codes for CASTVEGATGNEQFF. The chain combines TRBV27 with TRBJ2-1, with 7 bases aligning to TRBD1. V lost 7 bases to trimming and J lost 7 bases; unmatched junction nucleotides: 13. The CDR3 has 15 amino acids. Germline V CDR1 and CDR2: MNHEY, SMNVEV (reference sequence).

The chain employs TRBV29-1 and TRBJ1-2; D gene unclear. The germline gives CDR1 SQVTM, CDR2 ANQGSEA. V was cut by 2 bases and J by 4 bases, with 8 bases left in between. This CDR3 spans 12 amino acids. CDR3 coding DNA: TGCAGCGTTGAAACCCCGGGCTATGGCTACACCTTC. Translating gives CSVETPGYGYTF.

This clone was detected only a few times. The chain uses TRBV6-6 and TRBJ1-2, with a possible D match to TRBD1 (5 bases). Germline values: CDR1 MNHNY, CDR2 SVGAGI (reference sequence). The CDR3 loop spans 16 amino acids. V was cut by 5 bases and J by 3 bases, with 19 bases left in between. This chain's CDR3 is CASSTPVGVLDYGYTF. The CDR3 nucleotides are TGTGCCAGCAGTACCCCGGTAGGGGTTCTAGACTATGGCTACACCTTC.

The chain links TRBV6-5 to TRBJ1-2, with D perhaps matching TRBD1 (6 bases). V was cut by 6 bases and J by 2 bases, with 10 bases left in between. Germline assignment: CDR1 MNHEY and CDR2 SVGAGI. This CDR3 has 13 residues. This chain's CDR3 is CASSGTGNYGYTF. In nucleotides, the CDR3 is TGTGCCAGCAGCGGCACAGGGAACTATGGCTACACCTTC.

This clone was observed a few times. V gene TRBV12-5 combines with J gene TRBJ2-2, with a weak D call TRBD2 (6 bases). CDR3 size: 16 residues. Germline V gene data show CDR1 as LGHNT and CDR2 as FRNRAP. V lost 7 bases and J lost 3, with 18 bases in between. The CDR3 bases are TGTGCTAGTGACCGGGGGAGGCGGAGCGACACCGGGGAGCTGTTTTTT. This gives the protein CASDRGRRSDTGELFF.

The chain couples TRBV29-1 to TRBJ1-2; 11 bases agree with TRBD1. Germline V gene sequence: CDR1 SQVTM, CDR2 ANQGSEA. V was clipped by 7 bases and J by 1 base; unmatched bases: 14. This CDR3 is built from 17 residues. The CDR3 DNA sequence: TGCAGCGCACGTTCACCGGGACAGGGGGAGGGTAACTATGGCTACACCTTC. Amino acids: CSARSPGQGEGNYGYTF. Combining the CDR3 with reference TRBV29-1 and TRBJ1-2 gives the whole variable domain SAVISQKPSRDICQRGTSLTIQCQVDSQVTMMFWYRQQPGQSLTLIATANQGSEATYESGFVIDKFPISRPNLTFSTLTVSNMSPEDSSIYLCSARSPGQGEGNYGYTFGSGTRLTVV.